This T cell receptor beta chain was observed in a study of OX40 agonist ivuxolimab in advanced cancers. In the study overall: Ivuxolimab was a fully human IgG2 agonistic monoclonal antibody targeting the costimulatory receptor OX40 (CD134). Intravenous ivuxolimab was administered to patients every 2 weeks at six dose levels: 0.01, 0.1, 0.3, 1.5, 3 and 10 mg/kg. Of the 50 to 55 dose-escalation patients, hepatocellular carcinoma was present in around 19, melanoma in some 15, renal cell carcinoma in 9 and head and neck cancer in 9. A male proportion of roughly 85% and a mean age of approximately 61 years, ranging from about 20 to 85, were recorded for the dose-escalation cohort. Patients were allowed to have had prior anti-PD-1, anti-PD-L1 or anti-CTLA-4 therapy, and 40% of the dose-escalation patients had previously received checkpoint inhibitors. Three dose-escalation patients achieved partial responses, one with hepatocellular carcinoma and two with cutaneous melanoma. The point of sequencing TCRbeta in the periphery was to test whether ivuxolimab changed TCR sequence diversity and drove clonal T-cell expansion. The paper covers the monotherapy dose-escalation part of the phase I ivuxolimab trial, which included N of about 56 patients.

At the junction V is shortened by 3 bases and J by 4 bases; bases outside the gene matches: 5. There are 15 amino acids in the CDR3, from cysteine to phenylalanine inclusive. Solely the CDR3 DNA is kept, with 45 bases framed from the first base. CDR1 and CDR2 (SGHNT, YENEEA) derive from the germline V gene. For sequencing of the TCRbeta CDR3 region, genomic DNA was extracted from the sorted cells. The immunoSEQ Assay was used to sequence the TCRbeta CDR3 regions. Not all clones reach the TCRdb copy of this immuneACCESS table, which keeps in-frame sequences only. Checked studies attribute under half of the gap to unresolved V genes and leave the rest unexplained. This sample has almost 85,000 clones in its table, and roughly 94% of those were observed once. Approximately 10% of the sample is in the top ten clones. Findings and caveats that apply to the study as a whole: After ivuxolimab, more expanded clones were found on average in CD8+ T cells than in CD4+ T cells. Low levels of normalized T-cell clonal expansion were also shown by some nonresponding patients. At doses of 0.1 to 3.0 mg/kg, clonal expansion of both CD4+ and CD8+ T cells in blood was seen between baseline and week 6. In the 0.1-3.0 mg/kg groups, partial responders were among the patients with the lowest normalized peripheral clonal expansion, particularly in CD8+ T cells. The antigen specificity of the clonally expanded peripheral T cells was not determined.

Remarks on this clone: Its antigen remains unidentified. Within one base of it there is no much larger clone, and no base qualities were kept.

The trial excluded patients who had a history of autoimmune disease or were on systemic immunosuppression. Peripheral blood for TCR sequencing was drawn from every dose cohort at baseline, at cycle 4 day 1 and at cycle 7 day 1. The samples were taken from a phase I, first-in-human, multicenter, open-label dose-escalation trial of ivuxolimab. Adults with locally advanced or metastatic melanoma, renal cell carcinoma, hepatocellular carcinoma or head and neck squamous cell carcinoma were enrolled in the trial. CD4+ and CD8+ T cells were sorted separately from peripheral blood before TCR sequencing. The sequenced sample was CD4+ or CD8+ T cells sorted from blood, obtained in a trial of the OX40 agonist ivuxolimab. This TCR came from an adult with an advanced solid tumor such as melanoma, head and neck, liver or kidney cancer. The chain was built from TRBV11-3 and TRBJ2-1; 8 bases in the junction line up with TRBD2. The CDR3 region has the sequence CASSFLAGQYNEQFF. The nucleotides are TGTGCCAGCAGCTTTCTAGCGGGTCAATACAATGAGCAGTTCTTC.